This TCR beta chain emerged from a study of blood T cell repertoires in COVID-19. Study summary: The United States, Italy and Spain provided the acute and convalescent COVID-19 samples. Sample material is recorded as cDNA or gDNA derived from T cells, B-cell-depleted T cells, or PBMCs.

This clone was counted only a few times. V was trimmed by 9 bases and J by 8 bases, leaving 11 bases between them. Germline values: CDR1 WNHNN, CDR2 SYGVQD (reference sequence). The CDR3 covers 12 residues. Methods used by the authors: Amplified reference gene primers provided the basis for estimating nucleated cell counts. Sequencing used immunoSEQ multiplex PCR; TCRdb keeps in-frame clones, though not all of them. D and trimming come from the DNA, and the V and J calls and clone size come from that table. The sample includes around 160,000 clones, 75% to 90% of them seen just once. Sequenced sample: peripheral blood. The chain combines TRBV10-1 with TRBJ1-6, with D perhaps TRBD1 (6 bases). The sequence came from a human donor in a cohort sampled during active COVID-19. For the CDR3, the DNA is TGCGCCAGTTCTTCAGGGGATTCACCCCTCCACTTT. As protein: CASSSGDSPLHF.